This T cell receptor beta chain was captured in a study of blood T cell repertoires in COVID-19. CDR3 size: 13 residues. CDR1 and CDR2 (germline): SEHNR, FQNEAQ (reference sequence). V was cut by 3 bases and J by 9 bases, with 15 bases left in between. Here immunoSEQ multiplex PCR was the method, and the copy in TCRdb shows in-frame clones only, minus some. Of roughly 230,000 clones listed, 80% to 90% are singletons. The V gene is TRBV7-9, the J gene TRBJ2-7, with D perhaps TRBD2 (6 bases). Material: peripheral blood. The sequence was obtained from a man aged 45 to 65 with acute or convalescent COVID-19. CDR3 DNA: TGTGCCAGCAGCTTTGGGGTAATGGGAGGGCAGTACTTC. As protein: CASSFGVMGGQYF.